Detailed here is one T cell receptor beta chain. Its antigen is unidentified. The isolated RNA, all of it, was reverse transcribed, so expressed TCRB transcripts were what got sequenced. Read counts averaged approximately 3.5 million for samples of naive, central memory and regulatory T cells. Assay used: immunoSEQ multiplex PCR; TCRdb lists only in-frame clones, some missing. The repertoire has around 44,000 clones, 66% of them found once; the top ten carry about 2.1%. This sample was included in a study of beta chain features in type 1 diabetes. Via the markers CD45RO/CCR7/CD25/CD127/CD95/CD27, stem cell-like memory, regulatory, central memory and naive CD4+ cells were sorted. Study-level findings and limits: Short templates might get an advantage during PCR, and this would be equal in patients and controls. In all four CD4+ subsets, TCRB CDR3 length was significantly, moderately reduced in type 1 diabetes. At VDJ recombination sites, type 1 diabetes patients had fewer insertions and more deleted nucleotides.

The length of the CDR3 is 14 residues. The ends were cut back, 3 bases at V and 8 bases at J, with 13 bases in the middle. CDR1 SGHTA and CDR2 FQGNSA come from the germline V gene. Material for sequencing was Tregs from blood. J is TRBJ1-4 and V is TRBV7-2; D unresolved. This receptor was obtained from a woman under 30 with type 1 diabetes. CDR3: CASSLEGSVEKLFF. CDR3 DNA sequence: TGTGCCAGCAGCTTGGAGGGTTCGGTGGAAAAACTGTTTTTT. The full variable domain, its missing parts supplied by reference TRBV7-2 and TRBJ1-4, is GAGVSQSPSNKVTEKGKDVELRCDPISGHTALYWYRQSLGQGLEFLIYFQGNSAPDKSGLPSDRFSAERTGGSVSTLTIQRTQQEDSAVYLCASSLEGSVEKLFFGSGTQLSVL.